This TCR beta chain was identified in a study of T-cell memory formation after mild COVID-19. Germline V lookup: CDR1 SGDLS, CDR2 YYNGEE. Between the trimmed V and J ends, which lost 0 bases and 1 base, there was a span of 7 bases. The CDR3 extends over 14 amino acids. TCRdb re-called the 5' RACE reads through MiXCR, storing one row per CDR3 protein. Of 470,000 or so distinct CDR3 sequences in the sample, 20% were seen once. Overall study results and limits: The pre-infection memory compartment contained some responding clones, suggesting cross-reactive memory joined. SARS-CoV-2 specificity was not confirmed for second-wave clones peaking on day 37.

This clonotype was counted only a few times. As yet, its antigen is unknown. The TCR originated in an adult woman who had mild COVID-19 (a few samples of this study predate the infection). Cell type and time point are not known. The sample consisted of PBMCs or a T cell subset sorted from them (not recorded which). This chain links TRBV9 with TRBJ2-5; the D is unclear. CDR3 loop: CASSVGTLQETQYF. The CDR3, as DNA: TGTGCCAGCAGCGTAGGCACCCTCCAAGAGACCCAGTACTTC.